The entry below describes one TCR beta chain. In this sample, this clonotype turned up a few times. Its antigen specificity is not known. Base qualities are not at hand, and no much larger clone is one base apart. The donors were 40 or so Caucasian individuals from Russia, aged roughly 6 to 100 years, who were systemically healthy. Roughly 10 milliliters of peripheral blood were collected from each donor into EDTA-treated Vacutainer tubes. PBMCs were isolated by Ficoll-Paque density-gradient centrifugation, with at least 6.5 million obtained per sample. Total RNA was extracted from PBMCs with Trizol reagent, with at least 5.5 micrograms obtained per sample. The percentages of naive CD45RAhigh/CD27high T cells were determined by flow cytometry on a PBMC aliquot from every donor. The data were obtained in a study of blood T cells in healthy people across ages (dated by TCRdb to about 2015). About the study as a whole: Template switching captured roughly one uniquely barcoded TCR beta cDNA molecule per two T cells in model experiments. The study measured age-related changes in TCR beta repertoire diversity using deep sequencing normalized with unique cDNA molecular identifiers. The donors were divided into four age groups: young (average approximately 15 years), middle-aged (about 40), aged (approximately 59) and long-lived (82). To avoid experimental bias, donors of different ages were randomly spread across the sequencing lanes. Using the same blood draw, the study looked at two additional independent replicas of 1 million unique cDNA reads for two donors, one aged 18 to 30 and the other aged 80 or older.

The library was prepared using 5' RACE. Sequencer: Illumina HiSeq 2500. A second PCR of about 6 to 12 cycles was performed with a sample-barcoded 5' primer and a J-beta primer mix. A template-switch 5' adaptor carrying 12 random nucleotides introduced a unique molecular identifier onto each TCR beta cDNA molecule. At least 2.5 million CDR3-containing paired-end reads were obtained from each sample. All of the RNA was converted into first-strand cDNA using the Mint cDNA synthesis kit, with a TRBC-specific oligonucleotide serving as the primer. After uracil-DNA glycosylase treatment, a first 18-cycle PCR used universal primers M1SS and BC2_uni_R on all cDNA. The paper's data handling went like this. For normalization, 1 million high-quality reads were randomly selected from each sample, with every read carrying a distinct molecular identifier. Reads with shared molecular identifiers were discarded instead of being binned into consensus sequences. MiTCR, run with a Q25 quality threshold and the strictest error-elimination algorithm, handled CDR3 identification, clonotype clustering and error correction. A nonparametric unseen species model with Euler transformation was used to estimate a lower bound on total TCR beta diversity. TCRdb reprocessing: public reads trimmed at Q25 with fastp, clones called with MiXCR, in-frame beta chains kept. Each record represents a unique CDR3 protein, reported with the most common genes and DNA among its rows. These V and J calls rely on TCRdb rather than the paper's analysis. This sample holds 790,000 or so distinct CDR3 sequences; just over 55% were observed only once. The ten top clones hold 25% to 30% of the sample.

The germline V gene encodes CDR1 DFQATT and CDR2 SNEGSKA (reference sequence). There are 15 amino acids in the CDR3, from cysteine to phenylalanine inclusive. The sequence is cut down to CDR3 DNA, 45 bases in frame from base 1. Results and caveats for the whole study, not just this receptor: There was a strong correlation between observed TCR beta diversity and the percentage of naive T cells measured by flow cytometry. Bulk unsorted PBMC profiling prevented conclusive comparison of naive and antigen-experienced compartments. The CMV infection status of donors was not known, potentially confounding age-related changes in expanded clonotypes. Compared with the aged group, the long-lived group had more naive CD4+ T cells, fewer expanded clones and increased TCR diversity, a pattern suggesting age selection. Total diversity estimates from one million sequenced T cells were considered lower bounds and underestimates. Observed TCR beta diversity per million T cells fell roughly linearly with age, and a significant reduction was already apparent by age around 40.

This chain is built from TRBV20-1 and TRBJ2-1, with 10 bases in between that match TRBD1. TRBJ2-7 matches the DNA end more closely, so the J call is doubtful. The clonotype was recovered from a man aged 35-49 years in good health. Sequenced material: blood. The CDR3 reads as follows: CSARDTGTGVGEQYF. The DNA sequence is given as TGCAGTGCTAGAGATACCGGGACAGGGGTTGGTGAGCAGTACTTC.